This T cell receptor beta chain was sequenced during a study of T-cell memory formation after mild COVID-19 (dated by TCRdb to the early 2020s). As for the study more broadly: TCR sequence clusters from the two donors were largely donor specific. T-cell clones expanding and contracting after mild COVID-19 in two donors were tracked by longitudinal TCRalpha and TCRbeta repertoire sequencing. Two young, previously healthy adult volunteers made up the cohort, one male and one female.

Ficoll-Paque density gradient centrifugation was the method used to isolate PBMCs. TCRdb shows the sequencer as Illumina NovaSeq 6000. TCRalpha and TCRbeta cDNA libraries were constructed by 5'RACE with constant-segment primers, with sample barcodes and unique molecular identifiers being introduced. RNA was extracted from every sample with Trizol reagent. Amplification of the libraries took two PCR steps, and the second step added a second sample barcode plus Illumina TruSeq adapters. Sequencing of the libraries was done on an Illumina NovaSeq, producing 2 x 150 bp paired-end reads. From the authors' description of their analysis: With migec v1.2.7, reads were demultiplexed and then collapsed into UMI-guided consensus sequences. Using mixcr v2.1.11, UMI consensuses were aligned to TRA and TRB V and J templates and then assembled into clonotypes. A clonotype was counted as expanded or contracted only if both edgeR and NoisET called the change significant, with noise models trained on biological replicates. edgeR calls used a false discovery rate-adjusted p below 0.01 and a log2 fold-change threshold of 1. PCA with hierarchical clustering of max-normalized trajectories of the 1000 most abundant clonotypes was used as exploratory dynamics analysis. The CD4 or CD8 phenotype of responding clones was assigned using the separately sequenced CD4+ and CD8+ repertoires. TCRdb reprocessed the public reads (quality trimming at Q25 with fastp, clone calling with MiXCR) and kept in-frame beta chains. Every CDR3 protein is listed once, alongside the most common genes and DNA of its rows. What appears here as the V and J calls and clone size reflects TCRdb's work, not the paper's. Across this sample there are under 200,000 distinct CDR3 sequences, with 11% seen only once. The top ten hold 3.8% of the sample.

This clonotype was detected only a few times. It has no known antigen specificity. Base qualities are not at hand, and no much larger clone is one base apart. CDR1 and CDR2, per the germline V gene, are MGHRA and YSYEKL. The CDR3, from cysteine to phenylalanine, totals 17 residues. Of all the DNA, just the CDR3 is kept, 51 bases in frame from base 1. Trimming accounts for 1 base at V and 4 bases at J, while the number of junction bases matched to no gene is 7. Overall study outcomes, separate from this receptor: Only a couple of mild cases were covered by the study, and larger cohorts that include severe cases with pre-infection samples were considered necessary. SARS-CoV-2 specificity was not confirmed for the second-wave clones peaking on day 37. Contracting CD4+ clones were located mainly in the CM and EM memory subsets, whereas CD8+ clones were found to be enriched in EMRA. Some responding clones were found in pre-infection memory, which suggests that pre-existing cross-reactive memory T cells took part in the SARS-CoV-2 response. Clones contracting from day 15 to 85 had balanced CD4/CD8 phenotypes, while a second wave expanding from day 15 to 37 was biased towards CD4+.

The clonotype was recovered from a man between 18 and 29 years old who had mild COVID-19 (a few samples of this study predate the infection). The sample titles of this study are shuffled in the database, so cell type and time point are left out; the donor was told from shared clones. Material for sequencing was PBMCs or a T cell subset sorted from them (not recorded which). The sequence links TRBV4-1 to TRBJ2-5, with 12 junctional bases fitting TRBD2. The DNA sequence is TGCGCCAGCAGCCAAGGTCGGACTAGCGGGGACCTAGAGACCCAGTACTTC. Translated, it gives CASSQGRTSGDLETQYF.